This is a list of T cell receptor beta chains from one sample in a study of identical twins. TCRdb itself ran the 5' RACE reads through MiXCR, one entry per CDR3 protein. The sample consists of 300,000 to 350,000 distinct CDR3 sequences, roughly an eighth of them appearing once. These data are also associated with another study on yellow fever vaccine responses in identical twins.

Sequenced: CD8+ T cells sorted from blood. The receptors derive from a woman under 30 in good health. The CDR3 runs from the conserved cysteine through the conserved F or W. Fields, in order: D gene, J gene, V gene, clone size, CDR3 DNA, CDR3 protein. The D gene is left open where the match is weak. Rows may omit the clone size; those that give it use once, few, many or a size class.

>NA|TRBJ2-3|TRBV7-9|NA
TGTGCCAGCAGCTTTATAGTGAGCGGGACAGATACGCAGTATTTT
CASSFIVSGTDTQYF
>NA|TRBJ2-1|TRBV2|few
TGTGCCAGCATTACTTCACCTGATTACAATGAGCAGTTCTTC
CASITSPDYNEQFF
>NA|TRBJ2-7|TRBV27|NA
TGTGCCAGCAGTTTAACAGGGTTGATCTACGAGCAGTACTTC
CASSLTGLIYEQYF
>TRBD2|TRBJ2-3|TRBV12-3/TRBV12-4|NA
TGTGCCAGCAGGTGGTCCGGGCGGGGGGACACAGATACGCAGTATTTT
CASRWSGRGDTDTQYF
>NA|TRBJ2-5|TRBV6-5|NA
TGTGCCAGCAGTTACTCGATTTCGGTCTATACCAAAGAGACCCAGTACTTC
CASSYSISVYTKETQYF
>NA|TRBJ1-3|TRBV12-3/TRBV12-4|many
TGTGCCAGCAGTTTAGGCAGCTCTGGAAACACCATATATTTT
CASSLGSSGNTIYF
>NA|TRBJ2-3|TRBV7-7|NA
TGTGCCAGCAGTCCGGGCAACACAGATACGCAGTATTTT
CASSPGNTDTQYF
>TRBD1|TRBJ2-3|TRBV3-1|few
TGTGCCAGCAGCCAGGAGTACCGACAGGGGGAGTGGGGCGATACGCAGTATTTT
CASSQEYRQGEWGDTQYF
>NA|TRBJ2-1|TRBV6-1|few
TGTGCCAGCAGTGAATGGGACTCCCCCCGGGAGCAGTTCTTC
CASSEWDSPREQFF
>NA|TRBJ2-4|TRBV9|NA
TGTGCCAGCAGCCCCCCCGGGGGGCTAGCCAAAAACATTCAGTACTTC
CASSPPGGLAKNIQYF
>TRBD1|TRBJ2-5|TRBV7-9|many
TGTGCCAGCAGCCCTAAGGGACAGGGGCAAGAGACCCAGTACTTC
CASSPKGQGQETQYF
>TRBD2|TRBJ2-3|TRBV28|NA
TGTGCCAGCAGTTTTGTGACTAGCGGGAGTGGGGCAGATACGCAGTATTTT
CASSFVTSGSGADTQYF
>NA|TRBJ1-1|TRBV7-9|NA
TGTGCCAGCAGCCCCCCGGGGAACAAGAACACTGAAGCTTTCTTT
CASSPPGNKNTEAFF
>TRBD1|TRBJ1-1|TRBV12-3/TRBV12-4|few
TGTGCCAGCAGTTTAACCCAGACAGGGGACGCATCAGCTTTCTTT
CASSLTQTGDASAFF
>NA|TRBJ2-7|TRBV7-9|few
TGTGCCAGCAGCAACGTTGGGGGATCCTACGAGCAGTACTTC
CASSNVGGSYEQYF
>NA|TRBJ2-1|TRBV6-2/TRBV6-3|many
TGTGCCAGCAGTTCCTCCAGTTACAATGAGCAGTTCTTC
CASSSSSYNEQFF
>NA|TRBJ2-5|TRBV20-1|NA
TGCAGTGCTAGTAATTGGGAAGGGAAGACCCAGTACTTC
CSASNWEGKTQYF
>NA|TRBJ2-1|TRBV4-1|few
TGCGCCAGCAGCCTCTCAGACGGGAATGAGCAGTTCTTC
CASSLSDGNEQFF
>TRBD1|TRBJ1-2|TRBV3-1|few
TGTGCCAGCAGTAACCAAAGGACAGGGGAACTCTATGGCTACACCTTC
CASSNQRTGELYGYTF
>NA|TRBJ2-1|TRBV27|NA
TGTGCCAGCAGTTTAACAGCGTTACCCTACAATGAGCAGTTC
CASSLTALPYNEQF
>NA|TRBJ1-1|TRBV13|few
TGTGCCAGCAGCTGGGGGACGTCCTCTGAAGCTTTCTTT
CASSWGTSSEAFF
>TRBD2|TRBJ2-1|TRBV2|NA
TGTGCCAGCAGTCACCTCGGGGGACTAGCGGACAATGAGCAGTTCTTC
CASSHLGGLADNEQFF
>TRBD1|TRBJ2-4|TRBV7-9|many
TGTGCCAGCAGCTACCCCGGGACAGGCAAAAACATTCAGTACTTC
CASSYPGTGKNIQYF
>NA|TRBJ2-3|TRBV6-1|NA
TGTGCCAGCAGTGAAGTAGAGCTTTTAAGCACAGATACGCAGTATTTT
CASSEVELLSTDTQYF
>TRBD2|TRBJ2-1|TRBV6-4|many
TGTGCCAGCAGTGAGGCTAGCGGGGGGTTCAATGAGCAGTTCTTC
CASSEASGGFNEQFF
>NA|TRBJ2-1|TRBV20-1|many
TGCAGTGCTCCTCCCAGAGGGGTTTACCCCCAGTTCTTC
CSAPPRGVYPQFF
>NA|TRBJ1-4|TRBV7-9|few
TGTGCCAGCAGCTACCCCGCCGGGACACAAGGTGAAAAACTGTTTTTT
CASSYPAGTQGEKLFF
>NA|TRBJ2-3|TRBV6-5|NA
TGTGCCAGCAGTTCCATAGCGGTTCCTAGCACAGATACGCAGTATTTT
CASSSIAVPSTDTQYF
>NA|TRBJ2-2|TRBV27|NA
TGTGCCAGCAGTGCTCGGGGAAGGAACACCGGGGAGCTGTTTTTT
CASSARGRNTGELFF